This T cell receptor (beta chain) is from a study of T cell responses to AZD1222 COVID-19 vaccine. With regard to this clone: Its antigen is unknown.

CDR3 length: 13 residues. CDR1 and CDR2 (germline): SEHNR, FQNEAQ (reference sequence). Deletions cut 1 base from V and 4 bases from J, with 7 bases between. Regarding the study as a whole: Clonal diversity was possibly underestimated, and the donors were mostly white British, with more females. A reported finding is that nearly half of spike-specific TCRs target unmutated variant regions. Vaccination with two AZD1222 doses was followed by a rise in Spike-specific TCR breadth and depth. None of the repertoires were sampled until the peak T cell response had passed.

Sequencing used immunoSEQ multiplex PCR; TCRdb keeps in-frame clones, though not all of them. The data show about 160,000 clones, about nine tenths seen once. The rearrangement links TRBV7-9 to TRBJ1-2; D call uncertain. Specimen: peripheral blood, collected on day 0 of AZD1222 vaccination. The receptor was derived from an adult in good health. Written as DNA, the CDR3 is TGTGCCAGCAGCTTAGACCTGACCTATGGCTACACCTTC. It encodes CASSLDLTYGYTF.